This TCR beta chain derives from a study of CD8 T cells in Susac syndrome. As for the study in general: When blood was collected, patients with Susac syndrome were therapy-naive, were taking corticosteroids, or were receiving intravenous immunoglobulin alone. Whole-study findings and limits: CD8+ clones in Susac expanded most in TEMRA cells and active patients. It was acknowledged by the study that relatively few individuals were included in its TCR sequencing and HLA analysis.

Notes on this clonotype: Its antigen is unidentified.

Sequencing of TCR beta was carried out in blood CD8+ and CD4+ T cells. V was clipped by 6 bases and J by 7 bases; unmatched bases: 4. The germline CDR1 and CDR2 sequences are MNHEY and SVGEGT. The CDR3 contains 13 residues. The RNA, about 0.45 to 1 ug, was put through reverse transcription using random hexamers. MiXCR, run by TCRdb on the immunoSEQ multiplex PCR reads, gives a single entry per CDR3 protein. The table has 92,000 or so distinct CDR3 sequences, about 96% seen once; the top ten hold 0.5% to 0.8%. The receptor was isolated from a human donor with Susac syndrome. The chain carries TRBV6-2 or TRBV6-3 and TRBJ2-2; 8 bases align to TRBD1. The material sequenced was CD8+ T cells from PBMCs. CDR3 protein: CASSTTGGGELFF. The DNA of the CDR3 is TGTGCCAGCAGCACCACAGGGGGCGGGGAGCTGTTTTTT.